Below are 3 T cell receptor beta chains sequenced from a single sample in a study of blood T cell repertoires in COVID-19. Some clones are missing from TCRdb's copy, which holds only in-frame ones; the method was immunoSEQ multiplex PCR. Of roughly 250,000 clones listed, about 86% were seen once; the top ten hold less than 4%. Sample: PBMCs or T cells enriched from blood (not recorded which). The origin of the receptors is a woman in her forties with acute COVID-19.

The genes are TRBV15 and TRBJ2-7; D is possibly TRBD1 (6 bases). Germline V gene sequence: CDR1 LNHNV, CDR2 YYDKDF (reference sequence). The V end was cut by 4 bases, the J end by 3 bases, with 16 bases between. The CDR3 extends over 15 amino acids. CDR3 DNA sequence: TGTGCCACCAGCACCCCGTCAGGGGTAGGCTACGAGCAGTACTTC. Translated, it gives CATSTPSGVGYEQYF.

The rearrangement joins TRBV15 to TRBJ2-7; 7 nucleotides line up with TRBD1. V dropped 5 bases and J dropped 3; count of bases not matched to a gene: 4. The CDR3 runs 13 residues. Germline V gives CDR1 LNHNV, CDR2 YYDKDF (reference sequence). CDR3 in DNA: TGTGCCACCAGCGCCCGACAGGGCTACGAGCAGTACTTC. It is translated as CATSARQGYEQYF.

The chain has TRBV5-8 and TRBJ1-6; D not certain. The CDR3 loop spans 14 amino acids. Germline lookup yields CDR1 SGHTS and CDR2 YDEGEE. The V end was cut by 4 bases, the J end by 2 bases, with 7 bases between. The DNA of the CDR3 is TGTGCCAGCAGCGCGATAGCCTATAATTCACCCCTCCACTTT. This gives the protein CASSAIAYNSPLHF.